The 2 T cell receptor beta chains listed next were all sequenced from one sample in a study of PD-1 blockade in classical Hodgkin lymphoma. There was relapse after autologous stem cell transplantation in every patient, and there was variation in brentuximab vedotin exposure. Sequencing used immunoSEQ multiplex PCR; TCRdb keeps in-frame clones, though not all of them. The data contain roughly 70,000 clones, 70% to 80% of them seen just once; the ten biggest clones take up roughly 9%. Material: peripheral blood mononuclear cells (PBMCs), obtained before the second cycle of nivolumab. These receptors were collected from a human donor with classical Hodgkin lymphoma.

This clone was seen once. The rearrangement links TRBV4-2 to TRBJ2-5; D is ambiguous. The better agreement between TRBJ2-7 and the DNA end casts doubt on the J call. The germline CDR1 and CDR2 sequences are LGHNA and YNFKEQ. The CDR3 is 12 residues long. CDR3 sequence: CASSVGSYEQYF. The CDR3 coding sequence is TGTGCCAGCAGCGTTGGATCCTACGAGCAGTACTTC.

This chain connects TRBV7-9 to TRBJ2-7, with D unclear. Germline loops: CDR1 SEHNR, CDR2 FQNEAQ (reference sequence). The CDR3 is made up of 13 amino acids. Trimming pared 1 base from V and 2 bases from J, leaving 6 bases between. The CDR3 DNA follows: TGTGCCAGCAGCTTAGAGAGCACCTACGAGCAGTACTTC. Translated: CASSLESTYEQYF.